These T cell receptor beta chains were read from a single sample in a study of human T cells and chemical hapten exposure. TCRdb analysed the RACE reads with MiXCR anew, one entry per CDR3 protein. Altogether approximately 71,000 distinct CDR3 sequences are present, 8.5% to 14% being singletons, with the ten largest covering more than 1.2%. The sample consisted of whole blood, taken in connection with sensitization to the hapten diphenylcyclopropenone (DPC). The receptors come from a woman aged 45 to 65 with alopecia areata. Some clones in this sample may be carry-over from other donors' samples. The CDR3 runs from the conserved cysteine through the conserved F or W. The D gene is left open where the match is weak. The size entry is marked missing in some rows and otherwise reads once, few, many or a size class.

abundance: many; d_gene: NA; j_gene: TRBJ2-5; v_gene: TRBV7-2; CDR3aa: CASSRDWQGETQYF; CDR3nt: TGTGCCAGCAGCCGGGACTGGCAGGGGGAGACCCAGTACTTC
abundance: few; d_gene: NA; j_gene: TRBJ1-5; v_gene: TRBV6-6; CDR3aa: CASSPMRSQPQHF; CDR3nt: TGTGCCAGCAGCCCGATGAGAAGTCAGCCCCAGCATTTT
abundance: many; d_gene: NA; j_gene: TRBJ2-1; v_gene: TRBV7-9; CDR3aa: CASSPAGGPGDEQFF; CDR3nt: TGTGCCAGCAGCCCCGCAGGCGGTCCAGGCGATGAGCAGTTCTTC
abundance: few; d_gene: TRBD1; j_gene: TRBJ2-6; v_gene: TRBV25-1; CDR3aa: CASSNRGTGGFSGANVLTF; CDR3nt: TGTGCCAGCAGTAACAGGGGGACAGGGGGCTTCTCTGGGGCCAACGTCCTGACTTTC
abundance: NA; d_gene: NA; j_gene: TRBJ2-7; v_gene: TRBV6-5; CDR3aa: CASREGTPARRTYEQYF; CDR3nt: TGTGCCAGCAGAGAAGGGACACCCGCTCGGAGGACCTACGAGCAGTACTTC
abundance: many; d_gene: NA; j_gene: TRBJ1-6; v_gene: TRBV18; CDR3aa: CASSLLDTGTSNSPLHF; CDR3nt: TGTGCCAGCTCACTTCTAGACACAGGGACGAGCAATTCACCCCTCCACTTT
abundance: NA; d_gene: NA; j_gene: TRBJ1-1; v_gene: TRBV2; CDR3aa: CASLASPWNTEAFF; CDR3nt: TGTGCCAGTTTAGCTTCGCCGTGGAACACTGAAGCTTTCTTT
abundance: NA; d_gene: NA; j_gene: TRBJ2-4; v_gene: TRBV6-5; CDR3aa: CASSDASPGRQGIQYF; CDR3nt: TGTGCCAGCAGTGATGCCTCCCCGGGACGCCAAGGGATTCAGTACTTC
abundance: NA; d_gene: NA; j_gene: TRBJ2-7; v_gene: TRBV20-1; CDR3aa: CSSSASRGHDYEQYF; CDR3nt: TGCAGTTCTAGTGCTTCCCGGGGGCATGACTACGAGCAGTACTTC
abundance: few; d_gene: NA; j_gene: TRBJ2-5; v_gene: TRBV11-2; CDR3aa: CASSHLDRGREETQYF; CDR3nt: TGTGCCAGCAGCCACCTCGACCGGGGGAGAGAAGAGACCCAGTACTTC
abundance: many; d_gene: NA; j_gene: TRBJ2-2; v_gene: TRBV7-6; CDR3aa: CASSSRQDGTGELFF; CDR3nt: TGTGCCAGCAGCTCCAGACAGGACGGGACCGGGGAGCTGTTTTTT